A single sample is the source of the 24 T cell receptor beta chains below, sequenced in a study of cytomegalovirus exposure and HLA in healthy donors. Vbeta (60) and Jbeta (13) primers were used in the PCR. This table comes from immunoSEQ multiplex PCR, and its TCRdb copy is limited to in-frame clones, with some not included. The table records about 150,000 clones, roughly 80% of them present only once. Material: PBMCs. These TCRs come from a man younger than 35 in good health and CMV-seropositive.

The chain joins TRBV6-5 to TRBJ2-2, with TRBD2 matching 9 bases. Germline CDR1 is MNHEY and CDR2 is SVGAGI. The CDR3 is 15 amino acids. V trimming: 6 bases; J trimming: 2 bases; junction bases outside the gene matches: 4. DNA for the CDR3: TGTGCCAGCAGCCGACTAGCGGCAAACACCGGGGAGCTGTTTTTT. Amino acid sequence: CASSRLAANTGELFF.

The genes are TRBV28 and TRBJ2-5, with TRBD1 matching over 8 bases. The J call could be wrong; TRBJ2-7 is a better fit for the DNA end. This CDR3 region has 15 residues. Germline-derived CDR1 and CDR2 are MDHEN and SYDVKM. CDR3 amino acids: CASRFPGQGFSEQYF. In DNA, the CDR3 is TGTGCCAGCAGGTTCCCCGGACAGGGATTCTCCGAGCAGTACTTC.

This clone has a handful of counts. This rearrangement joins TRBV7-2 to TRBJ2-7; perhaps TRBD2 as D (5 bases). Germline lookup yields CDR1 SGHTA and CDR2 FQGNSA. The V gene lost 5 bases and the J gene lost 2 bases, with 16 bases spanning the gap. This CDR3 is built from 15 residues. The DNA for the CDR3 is TGTGCCAGCAGCCAAGACCCAGCGCGGGCCTACGAGCAGTACTTC. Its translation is CASSQDPARAYEQYF. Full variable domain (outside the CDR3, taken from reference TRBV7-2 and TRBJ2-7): GAGVSQSPSNKVTEKGKDVELRCDPISGHTALYWYRQSLGQGLEFLIYFQGNSAPDKSGLPSDRFSAERTGGSVSTLTIQRTQQEDSAVYLCASSQDPARAYEQYFGPGTRLTVT.

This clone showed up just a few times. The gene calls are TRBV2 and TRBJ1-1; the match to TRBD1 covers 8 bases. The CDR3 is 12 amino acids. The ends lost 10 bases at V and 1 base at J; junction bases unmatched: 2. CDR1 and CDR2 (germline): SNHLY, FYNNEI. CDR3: CATDRANTEAFF. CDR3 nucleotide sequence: TGTGCCACGGACAGGGCGAACACTGAAGCTTTCTTT. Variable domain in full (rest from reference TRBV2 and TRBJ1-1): EPEVTQTPSHQVTQMGQEVILRCVPISNHLYFYWYRQILGQKVEFLVSFYNNEISEKSEIFDDQFSVERPDGSNFTLKIRSTKLEDSAMYFCATDRANTEAFFGQGTRLTVV.

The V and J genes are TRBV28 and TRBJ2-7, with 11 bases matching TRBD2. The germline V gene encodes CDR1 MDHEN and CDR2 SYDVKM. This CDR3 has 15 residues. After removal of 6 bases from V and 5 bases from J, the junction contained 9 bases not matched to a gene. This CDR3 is CASSTVLAGAHEQYF. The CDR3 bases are TGTGCCAGCAGCACCGTACTAGCGGGAGCCCACGAGCAGTACTTC.

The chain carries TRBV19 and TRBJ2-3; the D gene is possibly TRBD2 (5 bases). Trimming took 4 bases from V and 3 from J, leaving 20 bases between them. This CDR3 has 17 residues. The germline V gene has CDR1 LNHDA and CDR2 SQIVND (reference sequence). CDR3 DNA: TGTGCCAGTAGTACGATCGGGATAGTTGGTTTGACAGATACGCAGTATTTT. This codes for CASSTIGIVGLTDTQYF. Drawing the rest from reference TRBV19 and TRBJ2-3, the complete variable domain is DGGITQSPKYLFRKEGQNVTLSCEQNLNHDAMYWYRQDPGQGLRLIYYSQIVNDFQKGDIAEGYSVSREKKESFPLTVTSAQKNPTAFYLCASSTIGIVGLTDTQYFGPGTRLTVL.

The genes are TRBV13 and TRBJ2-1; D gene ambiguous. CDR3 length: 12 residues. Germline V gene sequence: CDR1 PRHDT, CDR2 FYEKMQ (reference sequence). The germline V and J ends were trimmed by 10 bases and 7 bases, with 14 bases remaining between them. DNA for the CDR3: TGTGCCACCCTCTTAGGCGGTAATGAGCAGTTCTTC. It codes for CATLLGGNEQFF.

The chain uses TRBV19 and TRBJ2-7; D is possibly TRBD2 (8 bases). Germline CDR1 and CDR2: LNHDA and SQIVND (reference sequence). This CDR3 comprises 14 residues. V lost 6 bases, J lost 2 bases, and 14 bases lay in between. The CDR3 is CASRISGTAYEQYF. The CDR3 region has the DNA TGTGCCAGTAGGATTAGCGGGACAGCCTACGAGCAGTACTTC.

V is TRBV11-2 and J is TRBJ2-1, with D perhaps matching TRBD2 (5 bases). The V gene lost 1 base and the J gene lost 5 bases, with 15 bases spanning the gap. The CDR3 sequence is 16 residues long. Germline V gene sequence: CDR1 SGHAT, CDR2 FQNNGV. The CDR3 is CASSLAATIFNNEQFF. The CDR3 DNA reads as TGTGCCAGCAGCTTAGCAGCGACTATATTCAACAATGAGCAGTTCTTC.

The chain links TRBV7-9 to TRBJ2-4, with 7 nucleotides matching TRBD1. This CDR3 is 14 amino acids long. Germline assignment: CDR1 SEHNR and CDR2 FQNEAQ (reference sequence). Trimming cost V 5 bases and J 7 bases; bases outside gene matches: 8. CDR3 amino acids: CASSTSTGSNIQYF. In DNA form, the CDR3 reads TGTGCCAGCAGCACCTCGACAGGGTCTAACATTCAGTACTTC.

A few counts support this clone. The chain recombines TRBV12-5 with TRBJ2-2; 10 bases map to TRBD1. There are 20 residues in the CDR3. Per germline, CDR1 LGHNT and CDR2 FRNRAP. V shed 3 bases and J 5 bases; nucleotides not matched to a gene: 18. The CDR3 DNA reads TGTGCTAGTGGTTTAGGGCGATGGGACAGGGGATTTTGGGTGACCGGGGAGCTGTTTTTT. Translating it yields CASGLGRWDRGFWVTGELFF.

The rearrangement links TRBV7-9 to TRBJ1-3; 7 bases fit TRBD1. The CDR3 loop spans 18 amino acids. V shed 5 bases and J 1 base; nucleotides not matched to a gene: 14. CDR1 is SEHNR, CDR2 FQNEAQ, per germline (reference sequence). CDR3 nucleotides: TGTGCCAGCAGCCCGGGCCGCCGACAGGGATCTTCTGGAAACACCATATATTTT. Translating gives CASSPGRRQGSSGNTIYF. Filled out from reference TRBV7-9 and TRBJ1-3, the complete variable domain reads DTGVSQNPRHKITKRGQNVTFRCDPISEHNRLYWYRQTLGQGPEFLTYFQNEAQLEKSRLLSDRFSAERPKGSFSTLEIQRTEQGDSAMYLCASSPGRRQGSSGNTIYFGEGSWLTVV.

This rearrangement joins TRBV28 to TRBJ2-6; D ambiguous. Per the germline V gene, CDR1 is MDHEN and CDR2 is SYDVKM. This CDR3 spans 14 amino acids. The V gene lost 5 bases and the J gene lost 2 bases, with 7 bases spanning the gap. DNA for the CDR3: TGTGCCAGCAGTCTAATTCCTGGGGCCAACGTCCTGACTTTC. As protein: CASSLIPGANVLTF.

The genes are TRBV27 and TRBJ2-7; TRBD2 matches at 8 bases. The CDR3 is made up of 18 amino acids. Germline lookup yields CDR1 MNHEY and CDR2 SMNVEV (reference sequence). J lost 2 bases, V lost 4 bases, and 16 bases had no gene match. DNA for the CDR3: TGTGCCAGCAGTTCGAGCCGGGGGGGTAATTTATTAACCTACGAGCAGTACTTC. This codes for CASSSSRGGNLLTYEQYF.

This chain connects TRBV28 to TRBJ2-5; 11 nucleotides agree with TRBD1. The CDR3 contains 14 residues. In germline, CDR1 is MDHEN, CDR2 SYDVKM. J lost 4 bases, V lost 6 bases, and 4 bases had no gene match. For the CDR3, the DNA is TGTGCCAGCAGCACCGGGACAGGGGGAGAGACCCAGTACTTC. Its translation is CASSTGTGGETQYF.

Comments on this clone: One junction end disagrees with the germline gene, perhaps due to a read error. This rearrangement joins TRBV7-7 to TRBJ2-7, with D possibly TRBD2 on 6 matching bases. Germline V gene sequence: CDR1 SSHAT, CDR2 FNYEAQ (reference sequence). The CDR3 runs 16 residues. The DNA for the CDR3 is TGTGCTAGCAGCTTAGCGGTGGCGGGGCCGGAAGGCGAGCAGTACTTC. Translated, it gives CASSLAVAGPEGEQYF.

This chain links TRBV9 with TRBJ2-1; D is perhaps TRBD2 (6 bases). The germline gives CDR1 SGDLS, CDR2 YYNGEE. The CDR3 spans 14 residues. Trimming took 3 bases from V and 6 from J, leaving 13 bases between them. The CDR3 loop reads CASSAIAVSNEQFF. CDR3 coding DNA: TGTGCCAGCAGCGCGATAGCGGTTAGCAATGAGCAGTTCTTC. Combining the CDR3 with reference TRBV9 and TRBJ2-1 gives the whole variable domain DSGVTQTPKHLITATGQRVTLRCSPRSGDLSVYWYQQSLDQGLQFLIQYYNGEERAKGNILERFSAQQFPDLHSELNLSSLELGDSALYFCASSAIAVSNEQFFGPGTRLTVL.

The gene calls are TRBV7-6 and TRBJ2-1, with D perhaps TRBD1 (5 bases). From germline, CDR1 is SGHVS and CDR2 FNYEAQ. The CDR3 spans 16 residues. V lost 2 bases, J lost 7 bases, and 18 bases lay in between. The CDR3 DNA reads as TGTGCCAGCAGCTTACAACCCGACAGTAGTCTAAATGAGCAGTTCTTC. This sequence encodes CASSLQPDSSLNEQFF.

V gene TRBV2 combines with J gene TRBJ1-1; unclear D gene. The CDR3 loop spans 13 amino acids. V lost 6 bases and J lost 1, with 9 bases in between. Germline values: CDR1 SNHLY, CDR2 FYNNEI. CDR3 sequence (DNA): TGTGCCAGCAGGCCACGAGGGAACACTGAAGCTTTCTTT. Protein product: CASRPRGNTEAFF. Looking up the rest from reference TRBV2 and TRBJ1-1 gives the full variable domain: EPEVTQTPSHQVTQMGQEVILRCVPISNHLYFYWYRQILGQKVEFLVSFYNNEISEKSEIFDDQFSVERPDGSNFTLKIRSTKLEDSAMYFCASRPRGNTEAFFGQGTRLTVV.

CDR3 loop: CASSLGGQGGAYEQYF. As DNA, the CDR3 is TGTGCCAGCAGTCTAGGGGGACAGGGAGGGGCCTACGAGCAGTACTTC. The rearrangement uses TRBV28 and TRBJ2-7; 9 bases line up with TRBD1. J lost 2 bases, V lost 5 bases, and 10 bases had no gene match. CDR1 is MDHEN, CDR2 SYDVKM, per germline. The CDR3 spans 16 residues.

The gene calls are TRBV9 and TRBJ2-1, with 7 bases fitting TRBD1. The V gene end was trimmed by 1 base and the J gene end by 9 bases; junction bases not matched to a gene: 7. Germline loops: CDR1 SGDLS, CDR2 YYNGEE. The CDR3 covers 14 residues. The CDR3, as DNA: TGTGCCAGCAGCGTAACTGACAGGGTCGGTGAGCAGTTCTTC. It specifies CASSVTDRVGEQFF.

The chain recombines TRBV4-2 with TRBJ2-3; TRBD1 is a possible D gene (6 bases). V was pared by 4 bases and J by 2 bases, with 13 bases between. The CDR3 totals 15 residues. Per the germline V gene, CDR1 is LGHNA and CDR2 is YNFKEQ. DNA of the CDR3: TGTGCCAGCAGCCCCGGACAGCCATCCACAGATACGCAGTATTTT. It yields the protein CASSPGQPSTDTQYF.

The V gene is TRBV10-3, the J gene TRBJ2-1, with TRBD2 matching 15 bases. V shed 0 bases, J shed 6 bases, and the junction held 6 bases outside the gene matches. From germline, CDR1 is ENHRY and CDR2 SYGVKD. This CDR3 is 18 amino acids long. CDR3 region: CAISESWGLAGGGNEQFF. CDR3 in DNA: TGTGCCATCAGTGAGTCCTGGGGACTAGCGGGAGGAGGCAATGAGCAGTTCTTC.

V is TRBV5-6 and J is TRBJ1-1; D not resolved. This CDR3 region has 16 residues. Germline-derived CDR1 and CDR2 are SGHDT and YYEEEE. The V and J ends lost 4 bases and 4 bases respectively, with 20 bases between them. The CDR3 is CASSRPRVHMSTEAFF. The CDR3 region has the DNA TGTGCCAGCAGCCGTCCCCGGGTTCATATGTCCACTGAAGCTTTCTTT.